A single sample is the source of the 8 T cell receptor beta chains below, sequenced in a study of blood T cell repertoires in COVID-19. This table comes from immunoSEQ multiplex PCR, and its TCRdb copy is limited to in-frame clones, with some not included. The sample comprises nearly 350,000 clones, around 86% of which are singletons, and more than 5% rests with the top ten. Sequencing was performed on peripheral blood. The receptors were sampled from a woman in her forties or fifties with COVID-19, enrolled during active disease.

The V gene is TRBV29-1, the J gene TRBJ2-3, with TRBD2 identical over 8 bases. With V trimmed by 8 bases and J by 6 bases, 7 bases remained unmatched. The CDR3 covers 12 residues. Germline-derived CDR1 and CDR2 are SQVTM and ANQGSEA. CDR3 sequence (DNA): TGCAGCAGCCGGGAGGGAGGGGATACGCAGTATTTT. It yields the protein CSSREGGDTQYF.

The V and J genes are TRBV11-2 and TRBJ2-7, with 9 bases aligning to TRBD2. The CDR3 has 15 residues. Germline V gives CDR1 SGHAT, CDR2 FQNNGV. Losses at the gene ends were 0 bases for V and 5 bases for J; bases not matched to a gene: 5. The CDR3 bases are TGTGCCAGCAGCTTAGAGGGCGGGAGGGCAAACGAGCAGTACTTC. Translation: CASSLEGGRANEQYF. The full variable domain, completed using reference TRBV11-2 and TRBJ2-7, is EAGVAQSPRYKIIEKRQSVAFWCNPISGHATLYWYQQILGQGPKLLIQFQNNGVVDDSQLPKDRFSAERLKGVDSTLKIQPAKLEDSAVYLCASSLEGGRANEQYFGPGTRLTVT.

This chain connects TRBV1 to TRBJ1-5; the DNA was not compared with TRBD1, the D call given in the table. TRBV1 is a known pseudogene. This CDR3 is 17 amino acids long. The CDR3 loop is CTSSQPGTASGNQPQHF. The CDR3 nucleotides read TGCACCAGCAGCCAACCCGGGACAGCTAGCGGCAATCAGCCCCAGCATTTT.

The rearrangement joins TRBV5-1 to TRBJ2-7; D remains ambiguous. Trimming removed 4 bases at V and 0 bases at J, with 17 bases between. Germline assignment: CDR1 SGHRS and CDR2 YFSETQ. The CDR3 is made up of 16 amino acids. The CDR3, as DNA: TGCGCCAGCAGCATTGATGCACTGAACCTCTCCTACGAGCAGTACTTC. It is translated as CASSIDALNLSYEQYF.

The chain uses TRBV29-1 and TRBJ1-2; D unclear. Germline values: CDR1 SQVTM, CDR2 ANQGSEA. This CDR3 spans 15 amino acids. Trimming cost V 4 bases and J 0 bases, with 15 bases left between them. The CDR3 is CSVATGRGTNYGYTF. In DNA form, the CDR3 reads TGCAGCGTTGCCACCGGGAGAGGGACTAACTATGGCTACACCTTC.

The rearrangement uses TRBV3-1 (or the pseudogene TRBV3-2) and TRBJ2-1; D is unresolved. The ends were cut back, 0 bases at V and 7 bases at J, with 22 bases in the middle. The CDR3 consists of 18 residues. Germline values: CDR1 LGHDT, CDR2 YNNKEL (reference sequence). CDR3 sequence (DNA): TGTGCCAGCAGCCAAGAATTTGGAATAAATCCCGAGGAGAATGAGCAGTTCTTC. Protein product: CASSQEFGINPEENEQFF.

V is TRBV5-8 and J is TRBJ1-6; TRBD1 matches at 11 bases. Per germline, CDR1 SGHTS and CDR2 YDEGEE. The V and J ends lost 10 bases and 9 bases, in that order; junction bases with no gene match: 3. The CDR3 has 12 amino acids. In DNA, the CDR3 is TGTGCCGGGGACAGGGGGATTTCACCCCTCCACTTT. Residues: CAGDRGISPLHF.

This clone was detected only a few times. J is TRBJ2-7 and V is TRBV21-1; the D call TRBD2 from the table was never checked on the DNA. TRBV21-1 corresponds to a pseudogene. This CDR3 contains 14 residues. The CDR3 protein is CASSGLAGCYEQYF. The CDR3 DNA reads TGTGCCAGCAGCGGACTAGCGGGATGCTACGAGCAGTACTTC.